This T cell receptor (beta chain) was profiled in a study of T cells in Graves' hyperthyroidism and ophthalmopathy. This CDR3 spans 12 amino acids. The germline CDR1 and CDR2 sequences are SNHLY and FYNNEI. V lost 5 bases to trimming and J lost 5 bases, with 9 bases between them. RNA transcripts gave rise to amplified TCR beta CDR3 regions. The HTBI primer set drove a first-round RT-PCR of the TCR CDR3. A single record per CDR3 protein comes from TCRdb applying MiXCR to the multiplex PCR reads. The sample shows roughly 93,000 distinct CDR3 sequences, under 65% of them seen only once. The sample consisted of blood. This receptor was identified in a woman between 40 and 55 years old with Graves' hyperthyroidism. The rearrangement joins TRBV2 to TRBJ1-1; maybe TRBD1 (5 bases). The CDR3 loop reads CASSLEGTEAFF. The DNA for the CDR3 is TGTGCCAGCAGTTTAGAGGGGACTGAAGCTTTCTTT.